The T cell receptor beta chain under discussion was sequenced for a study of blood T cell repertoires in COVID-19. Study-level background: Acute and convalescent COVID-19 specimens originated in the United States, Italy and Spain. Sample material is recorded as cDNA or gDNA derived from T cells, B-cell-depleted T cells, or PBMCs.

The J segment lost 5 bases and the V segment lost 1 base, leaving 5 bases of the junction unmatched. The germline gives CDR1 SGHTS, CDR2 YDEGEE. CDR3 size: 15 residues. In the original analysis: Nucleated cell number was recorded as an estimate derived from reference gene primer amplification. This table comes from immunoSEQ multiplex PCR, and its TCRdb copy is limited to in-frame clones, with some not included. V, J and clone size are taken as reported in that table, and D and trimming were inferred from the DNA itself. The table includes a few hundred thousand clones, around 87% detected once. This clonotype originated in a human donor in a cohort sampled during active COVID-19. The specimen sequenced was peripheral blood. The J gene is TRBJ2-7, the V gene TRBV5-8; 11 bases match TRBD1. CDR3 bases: TGTGCCAGCAGCTTGTTGGGGACAGGGGGTAACGAGCAGTACTTC. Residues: CASSLLGTGGNEQYF.